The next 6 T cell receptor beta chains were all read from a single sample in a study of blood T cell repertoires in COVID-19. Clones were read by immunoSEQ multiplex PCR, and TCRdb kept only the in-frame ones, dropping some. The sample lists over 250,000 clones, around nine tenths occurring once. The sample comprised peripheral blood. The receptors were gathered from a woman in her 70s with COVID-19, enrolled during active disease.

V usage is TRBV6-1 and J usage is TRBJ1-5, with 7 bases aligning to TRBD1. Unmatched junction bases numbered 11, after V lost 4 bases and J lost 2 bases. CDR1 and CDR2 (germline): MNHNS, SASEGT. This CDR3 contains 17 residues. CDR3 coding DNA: TGTGCCAGCAGTGCAGAACACAGGGGCTTAGGCAATCAGCCCCAGCATTTT. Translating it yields CASSAEHRGLGNQPQHF.

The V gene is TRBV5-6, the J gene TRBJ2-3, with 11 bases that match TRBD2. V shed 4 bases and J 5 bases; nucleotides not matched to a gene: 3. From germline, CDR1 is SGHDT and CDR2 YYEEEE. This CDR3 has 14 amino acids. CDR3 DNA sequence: TGTGCCAGCAGCCAACTAGCGGGAGTAGATACGCAGTATTTT. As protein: CASSQLAGVDTQYF.

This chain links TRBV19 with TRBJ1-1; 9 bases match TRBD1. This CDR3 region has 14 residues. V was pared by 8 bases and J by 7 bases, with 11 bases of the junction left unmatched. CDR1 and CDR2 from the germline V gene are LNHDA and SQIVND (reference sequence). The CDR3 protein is CASWDREGAGEAFF. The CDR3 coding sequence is TGTGCCAGTTGGGACAGGGAGGGGGCAGGTGAAGCTTTCTTT.

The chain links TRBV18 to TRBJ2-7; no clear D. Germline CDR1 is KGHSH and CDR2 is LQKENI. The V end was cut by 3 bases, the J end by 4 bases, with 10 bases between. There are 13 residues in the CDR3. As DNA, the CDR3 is TGTGCCAGCTCACCTGGCAGTTTTTACGAGCAGTACTTC. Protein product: CASSPGSFYEQYF.

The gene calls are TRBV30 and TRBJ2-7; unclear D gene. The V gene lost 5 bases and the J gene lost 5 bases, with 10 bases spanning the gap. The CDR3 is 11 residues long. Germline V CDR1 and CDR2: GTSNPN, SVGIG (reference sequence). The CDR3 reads CAWGRLNEQYF. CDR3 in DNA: TGTGCCTGGGGCAGGTTGAACGAGCAGTACTTC.

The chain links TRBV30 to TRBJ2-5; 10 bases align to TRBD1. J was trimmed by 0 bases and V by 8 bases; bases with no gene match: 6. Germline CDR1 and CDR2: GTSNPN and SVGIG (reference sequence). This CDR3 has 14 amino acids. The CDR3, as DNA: TGTGCCCTCGCCGGGACAGGGGACCAAGAGACCCAGTACTTC. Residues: CALAGTGDQETQYF.